Sequencing of this TCR beta chain was carried out in a study of identical twins' blood T cells (dated by TCRdb to the early 2010s). Regarding the research as a whole: The approximately 12 libraries, six for the alpha chain and six for the beta chain, together yielded about 50 million Illumina reads. Using next-generation sequencing, the study compared the TCR alpha and beta chain repertoires of three pairs of monozygous twins to assess how genetics influences repertoire formation. The paper as a whole reports these results and caveats: Because the twins were reared together, environmental influences could not be ruled out as the explanation for twin similarity. V gene usage, even among non-selected out-of-frame TCRbeta clonotypes, was reported to be markedly more similar within twin pairs than between unrelated donors. The proposed role of the TCRalpha J segment in MHC recognition during thymic selection was stated to require validation by independent studies. Among the most abundant TCRbeta clonotypes, every donor shared more CDR3 sequences with her own twin than with unrelated donors. The number of shared CDR3 clonotypes between two donors was mainly determined by the product of their cloneset sizes, and twins did not clearly deviate from this trend.

Libraries were built with 5' RACE. The instrument given in TCRdb is Illumina Genome Analyzer IIx. To prepare the RNA-based TCR cDNA libraries, a previously described protocol was followed, with several modifications. Sample-specific barcodes were introduced on both ends of each TCR cDNA library during cDNA synthesis and amplification to prevent cross-contamination. Concerning the study's data processing: Between about 100,000 and nearly 550,000 clonotypes were identified per individual, with roughly 2 to 4 million CDR3-containing reads per library. Reads carrying improper barcode index combinations were removed, after which the MiTCR software was used to build a cloneset for each library. While assembling CDR3 clonotypes, MiTCR corrected PCR and sequencing errors and either filtered or rescued low-quality reads. Artificial out-of-frame clonotypes were removed by being mapped to in-frame sequences, with one indel in the CDR3 allowed. To measure how similar V and J gene usage was between donors, Jensen-Shannon divergence was divided by mean entropy. TCRdb took the public reads, trimmed them with fastp at Q25, ran MiXCR for clone calling and kept in-frame beta chains. Every entry covers one CDR3 protein and lists the most common genes and DNA from its rows. For this entry, the V and J calls and clone size follow TCRdb and not the study's own pipeline. In all, the sample holds 300,000 to 400,000 distinct CDR3 sequences, and about 28% of those were seen once. The ten largest clones take up 5.5% to 7% of the sample.

Sequences SGDLS (CDR1) and YYNGEE (CDR2) are obtained from the germline V gene. Taken from cysteine to phenylalanine, the CDR3 has 14 residues. The DNA shown is the 42-base CDR3, in frame from base 1. V loses 1 base at its end and J loses 8 bases; junction bases beyond the gene matches: 4. Donors were six healthy women forming three monozygous twin pairs. All three twin pairs had been reared together and were thought likely to have met the same infectious agents and vaccines. RNA was isolated from peripheral blood mononuclear cells and used to prepare TCR cDNA libraries. This clonotype came up a few times. Its target antigen remains unknown. No qualities accompany the bases; no much larger clone lies one base away.

This TCR was sampled from a woman aged 18 to 55 in good health. Sample: PBMCs. The sequence links TRBV9 to TRBJ1-4, with 8 middle bases fitting TRBD1. The sequenced DNA is TGTGCCAGCAGCGTACGTCCAGGGGGCGAAAAACTGTTTTTT. This is translated as CASSVRPGGEKLFF.